This T cell receptor (beta chain) was observed in a study of blood T cells in healthy people across ages (dated by TCRdb to the mid-2010s). With respect to the entire study: Template switching captured roughly one uniquely barcoded TCR beta cDNA molecule per two T cells in model experiments. Donors were grouped into four age groups: young (average roughly 17 years), middle-aged (39), aged (around 60) and long-lived (roughly 80). Using deep sequencing normalized with unique cDNA molecular identifiers, the study measured how TCR beta repertoire diversity changes with age. Using the same blood draw, the study looked at two additional independent replicas of 1 million unique cDNA reads for two donors, one aged 18 to 30 and the other aged 80 or older. To avoid experimental bias, donors of different ages were spread randomly across the sequencing lanes.

Libraries were constructed by 5' RACE. TCRdb shows the sequencer as Illumina HiSeq 2500. A second PCR of roughly 7 to 12 cycles was run with a J-beta primer mix and a sample-barcoded 5' primer. A template-switch 5' adaptor carrying 12 random nucleotides introduced a unique molecular identifier onto each TCR beta cDNA molecule. At least 3 million CDR3-containing paired-end reads were obtained from each sample. First-strand cDNA was synthesized from all RNA with the Mint cDNA synthesis kit, primed by a TRBC-specific oligonucleotide. Following uracil-DNA glycosylase treatment, a first 18-cycle PCR with universal primers M1SS and BC2_uni_R was performed on all cDNA. For the original study's pipeline: For normalization, 1 million high-quality reads were randomly selected from each sample, with every read carrying a distinct molecular identifier. Reads sharing molecular identifiers were discarded rather than binned into consensus sequences. MiTCR, run with a Q25 quality threshold and the strictest error-elimination algorithm, handled CDR3 identification, clonotype clustering and error correction. Lower-bound total TCR beta diversity was estimated with a nonparametric unseen species model using Euler transformation. TCRdb passed the public sequencing reads through fastp at Q25 and MiXCR, retaining productive beta sequences. Records with the same CDR3 protein are collapsed into one entry carrying the most frequent genes and DNA. TCRdb's processing, not the authors', yielded these V and J calls. The sample profile shows over 600,000 distinct CDR3 sequences; around 38% of them were found once. Of the sample, 25% to 35% is held by the ten largest clones.

The 35 to 40 donors, aged 6 to 90 years, were systemically healthy Caucasian individuals from Russia. Each donor gave 8 to 10 milliliters of peripheral blood, collected into EDTA-treated Vacutainer tubes. PBMCs were isolated by Ficoll-Paque density-gradient centrifugation, with at least 6 million obtained per sample. Trizol reagent was used to extract total RNA from PBMCs, with at least 5 micrograms per sample. For every donor, an aliquot of PBMCs went through flow cytometry to measure the percentages of naive CD45RAhigh/CD27high T cells. Comments on this clonotype: Its specific antigen is unknown. No base quality information exists; no much larger clone differs at one position.

Overall study outcomes, separate from this receptor: Bulk unsorted PBMC profiling prevented conclusive comparison of naive and antigen-experienced compartments. Observed TCR beta diversity per million T cells fell roughly linearly with age, and a significant reduction was already apparent by age about 38. Compared with the aged group, more naive CD4+ T cells, fewer expanded clones and increased TCR diversity were shown by the long-lived group, suggesting age selection. Donor CMV infection status was unknown, potentially confounding age-related changes in expanded clonotypes. Observed TCR beta diversity correlated strongly with the percentage of naive T cells measured by flow cytometry. Estimates of total diversity based on one million sequenced T cells were regarded as lower bounds and as underestimates.

The sequenced sample was blood. This clonotype was obtained from an older man in good health.

The CDR3 here reads CASTSYGAGELFF. The sequenced DNA is TGTGCCAGCACCTCATATGGGGCCGGGGAGCTGTTTTTT. The rearrangement joined TRBV28 to TRBJ2-2; the D segment cannot be called with confidence. The CDR3, from cysteine to phenylalanine, totals 13 residues. Just CDR3 DNA is preserved here, 39 bases in frame from base 1. Based on the germline V gene, the CDR1 and CDR2 sequences are MDHEN and SYDVKM. V loses 7 bases of germline sequence and J loses 6 bases, and the interval between the two ends is 12 bases.